This T cell receptor (beta chain) was documented in a study of T-cell memory formation after mild COVID-19 (dated by TCRdb to 2020 to 2022). Background for the entire study: TCR sequence clusters from the two donors were largely donor specific. Two young, previously healthy adult volunteers, one female and one male, were included in the cohort. In a couple of donors, T-cell clones that expanded and contracted after mild COVID-19 were tracked by sequencing TCRalpha and TCRbeta repertoires over time.

The instrument was an Illumina NovaSeq 6000. Using 5'RACE with constant-segment primers, TCRalpha and TCRbeta cDNA libraries were constructed, with sample barcodes and unique molecular identifiers added in the process. RNA was extracted from every sample with Trizol reagent. Libraries were amplified in two PCR steps, with a second sample barcode and Illumina TruSeq adapters added in the second step. The libraries were sequenced on an Illumina NovaSeq using 2 x 150 bp paired-end reads. Per the original workflow: Reads were demultiplexed and collapsed into UMI-guided consensus sequences with migec v1.2.7. With mixcr v2.1.11, UMI consensuses were aligned to TRA and TRB V and J templates and assembled into clonotypes. Clonotypes were classified as expanded or contracted when called significant by both edgeR and NoisET, with noise models trained on biological replicates. For edgeR calls, a false discovery rate-adjusted p below 0.01 and a log2 fold-change threshold of 1 were applied. PCA with hierarchical clustering of max-normalized trajectories of the 1000 most abundant clonotypes was used as exploratory dynamics analysis. Separately sequenced CD4+ and CD8+ repertoires were used to assign the CD4 or CD8 phenotype of responding clones. TCRdb passed the public sequencing reads through fastp at Q25 and MiXCR, retaining productive beta sequences. Each CDR3 protein gets just one entry, which takes the most common genes and DNA from the rows behind it. It is TCRdb's table, rather than the study itself, that gives the V and J calls and clone size. Counted in this sample were hundreds of thousands of distinct CDR3 sequences; roughly 18% of them appeared once. The biggest ten clones account for about 11% of the sample.

On the study overall, not on this receptor specifically: Clones contracting from day 15 to 85 had balanced CD4/CD8 phenotypes, while a second wave expanding from day 15 to 37 was biased towards CD4+. Some responding clones were detected in pre-infection memory, suggesting pre-existing cross-reactive memory T cells joined the SARS-CoV-2 response. Only a couple of mild cases were covered in the study, and larger cohorts including severe cases with pre-infection samples were considered necessary. Contracting CD4+ clones were found mainly in CM and EM memory subsets, while CD8+ clones were enriched in EMRA. SARS-CoV-2 specificity of the second-wave clones peaking on day 37 was not confirmed.

There are many counts of this clonotype. Its antigen specificity is not known. No much larger clonotype is one base removed from it; base qualities were not supplied. The germline V gene encodes CDR1 KGHSH and CDR2 LQKENI. Including the terminal cysteine and phenylalanine, the CDR3 comprises 13 residues. Solely the CDR3 DNA is kept, with 39 bases framed from the first base. Compared with germline, V lacks 5 bases and J lacks 5 bases; bases without a gene match: 5. Ficoll-Paque density gradient centrifugation was the method used to isolate PBMCs. Material: PBMCs or a T cell subset sorted from them (not recorded which). Here the chain combines TRBV18 and TRBJ2-5, with 7 bases aligning to TRBD1. This clonotype was sampled from an adult woman who had mild COVID-19 (a few samples of this study predate the infection). The sample titles of this study are shuffled in the database, so cell type and time point are left out; the donor was told from shared clones. The sequenced DNA: TGTGCCAGCTCAGGGGGACAGAAGGAGACCCAGTACTTC. This yields the protein CASSGGQKETQYF.